This record looks at one T cell receptor beta chain sequence and its context. No antigen is known for it. This entry comes from a study of T cell responses to AZD1222 COVID-19 vaccine. Study-level points and caveats: There were mostly white British donors and more females than males, and clonal diversity was possibly underestimated. Only five to seven AZD1222 recipients tested seropositive at baseline. Sampling that yielded the repertoires occurred only after the peak T cell response.

The assay was immunoSEQ multiplex PCR, and TCRdb's table has in-frame clones only and misses some. The profile shows about 150,000 clones, around 89% of them singletons. V lost 5 bases, J lost 8 bases, and 15 bases stayed unmatched. The CDR3 loop spans 16 amino acids. Germline V gene sequence: CDR1 SGHTA, CDR2 FQGNSA. Material: peripheral blood, obtained on day 0 of MenACWY control vaccination. This chain joins TRBV7-2 and TRBJ1-2; 9 bases are shared with TRBD1. The TCR was taken from an adult in good health. This CDR3 reads CASSLRGSGTGHGYTF. CDR3 nucleotides: TGTGCCAGCAGCCTCCGGGGCTCGGGGACAGGGCACGGCTACACCTTC.